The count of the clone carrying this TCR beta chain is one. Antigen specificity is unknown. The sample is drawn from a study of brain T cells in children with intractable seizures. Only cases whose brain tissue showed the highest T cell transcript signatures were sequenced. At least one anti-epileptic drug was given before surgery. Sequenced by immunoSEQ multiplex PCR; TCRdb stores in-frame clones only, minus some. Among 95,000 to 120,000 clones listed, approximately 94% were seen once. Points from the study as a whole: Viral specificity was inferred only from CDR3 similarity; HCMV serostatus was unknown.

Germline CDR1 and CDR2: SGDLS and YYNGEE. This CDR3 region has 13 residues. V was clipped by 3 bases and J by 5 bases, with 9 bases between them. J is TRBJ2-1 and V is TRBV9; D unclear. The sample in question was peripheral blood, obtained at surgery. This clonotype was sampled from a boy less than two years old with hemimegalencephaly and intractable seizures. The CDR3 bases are TGTGCCAGCAGCGGACTTAGTAACAATGAGCAGTTCTTC. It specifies CASSGLSNNEQFF.